The entry below describes one T cell receptor (beta chain). It lacks a known antigen. Per-base qualities were not stored, and no clone one base away is much larger. The data were obtained in a study of CD8 T cells in Susac syndrome (dated by TCRdb to the late 2010s). As for the study more broadly: Among the Susac syndrome patients who were sequenced, clinically active disease was present in 5 or 6 and clinical remission was observed in under ten. At the time of blood withdrawal, Susac syndrome patients were either therapy-naive, taking corticosteroids (with some also receiving IVIg), or on IVIg alone. The study used repertoire sequencing to test whether antigen drove CD8+ T cell activation and differentiation in Susac syndrome.

RNA was extracted using the RNeasy kit, and roughly 0.5 to 1 microgram was reverse transcribed with random hexamers. TCR beta CDR3 regions were amplified with the immunoSEQ multiplex PCR assay covering 54 Vbeta and 13 Jbeta segments. Bias from PCR amplification was corrected by using a synthetic template baseline for primer optimization and for computational correction. The original pipeline was this. Only productive sequences were kept, with reads annotated to V, D and J genes according to IMGT and analyzed in immunoSEQ Analyzer. To calculate clonality, Shannon entropy was normalized by log2 of the number of productive unique sequences and then subtracted from one. For each patient and control, public and private clones were evaluated among the 100 most prevalent clones. Clones were defined as Susac-specific when absent from the healthy and MS cohorts, from 1052 published viral clones and from other ImmuneACCESS disease sequences. TCRdb reprocessed the public reads (quality trimming at Q25 with fastp, clone calling with MiXCR) and kept in-frame beta chains. Each entry merges the rows of one CDR3 protein and shows their most common DNA and genes. TCRdb's processing, not the authors' own work, is the source of the V and J calls. This sample gives under 250,000 distinct CDR3 sequences in total; roughly 93% of them show up just once. Approximately 0.15% of the sample belongs to the ten largest clones.

General study outcomes and caveats: The study acknowledged that relatively few individuals were included in the TCR sequencing and HLA analysis. No clonal expansion was detected in the CD4+ T cell repertoire of Susac syndrome patients.

Peripheral blood CD8+ and CD4+ T cells from healthy donors, Susac syndrome patients and multiple sclerosis patients were profiled by high-throughput TCR beta sequencing. Recently defined diagnostic criteria for definite or probable disease were met by the Susac syndrome patients. Bulk CD8+ and CD4+ T cells were purified magnetically by negative isolation, whereas CD8+ TEMRA cells were enriched by FACS. Blood was drawn into EDTA tubes, processed within 24 hours, and PBMCs were isolated by density gradient centrifugation. PBMCs intended for TCR sequencing were cryopreserved in liquid nitrogen and thawed later in a water bath at 37 degrees C. Purity of sorted or isolated CD4+, CD8+ and CD8+ TEMRA cells was at least 90%. Trimming takes 7 bases off V and 2 bases off J; junction bases not matched to a gene: 9. Via the germline V gene, CDR1 is SGHAT and CDR2 FQNNGV. The CDR3 sequence holds 15 residues, the cysteine and phenylalanine included. The retained sequence is limited to the CDR3, 45 bases, with the frame set at the first base.

This clonotype originated in a human donor with Susac syndrome. The sequence joins TRBV11-2 to TRBJ2-7; 9 bases in the middle match TRBD1. Sequenced: CD4+ T cells from PBMCs. The CDR3 has the sequence CASTSGTGLAYEQYF. Read as DNA, the sequence is TGTGCCAGCACCTCCGGGACAGGGCTTGCCTACGAGCAGTACTTC. With all but the CDR3 taken from the reference TRBV11-2 and TRBJ2-7 genes, the full variable domain is: EAGVAQSPRYKIIEKRQSVAFWCNPISGHATLYWYQQILGQGPKLLIQFQNNGVVDDSQLPKDRFSAERLKGVDSTLKIQPAKLEDSAVYLCASTSGTGLAYEQYFGPGTRLTVT.